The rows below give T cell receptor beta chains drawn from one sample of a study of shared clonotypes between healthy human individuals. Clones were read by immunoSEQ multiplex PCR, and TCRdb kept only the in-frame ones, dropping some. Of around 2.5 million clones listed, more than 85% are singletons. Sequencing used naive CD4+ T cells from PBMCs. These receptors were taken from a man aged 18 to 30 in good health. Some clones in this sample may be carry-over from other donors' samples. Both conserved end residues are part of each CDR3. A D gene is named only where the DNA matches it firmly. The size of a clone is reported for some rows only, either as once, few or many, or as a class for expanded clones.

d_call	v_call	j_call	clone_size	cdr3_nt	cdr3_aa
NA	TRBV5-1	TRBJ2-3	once	TGCGCCAGCAGCTCGGGTGGGACAGATACGCAGTATTTT	CASSSGGTDTQYF
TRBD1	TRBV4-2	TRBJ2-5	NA	TGTGCCAGCAGCCAAGAGGGCCTACTAGGGGGCTTGGAGACCCAGTACTTC	CASSQEGLLGGLETQYF
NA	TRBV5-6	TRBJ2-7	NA	TGTGCCAGCAGCTTGTGGCGGCAGGGCACTTCAAAAACCTACGAGCAGTACTTC	CASSLWRQGTSKTYEQYF
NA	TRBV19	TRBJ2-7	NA	TGTGCCAGTAGTACCGGGCCTGCCTACGAGCAGTACTTC	CASSTGPAYEQYF
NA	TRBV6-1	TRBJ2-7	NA	TGTGCCAGCAGTGTGGAGACAGGACCCCCCTACGAGCAGTACTTC	CASSVETGPPYEQYF
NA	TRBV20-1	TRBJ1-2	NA	TGCAGTGCTAGAGATAGCAGAGGCTACACCTTC	CSARDSRGYTF
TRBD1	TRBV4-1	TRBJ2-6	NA	TGCGCCAGCAGCCCTCAGGGGGCTGGGGCCAACGTCCTGACTTTC	CASSPQGAGANVLTF
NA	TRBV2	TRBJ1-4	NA	TGTGCCAGCAGTGAAGGGGGAGCAACTAATGAAAAACTGTTTTTT	CASSEGGATNEKLFF
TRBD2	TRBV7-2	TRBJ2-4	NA	TGTGCCAGCAGCTTAGGCCCTCAAGGGGCGGGAGGGCCCCAAAACATTCAGTACTTC	CASSLGPQGAGGPQNIQYF
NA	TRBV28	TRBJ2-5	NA	TGTGCCAGCAGTTTATACCGCAGGGGATACCGCCAAGAGACCCAGTACTTC	CASSLYRRGYRQETQYF
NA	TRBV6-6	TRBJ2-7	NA	TGTGCCAGCAGTTACTCCCCGGGCGCCTACTACGAGCAGTACTTC	CASSYSPGAYYEQYF
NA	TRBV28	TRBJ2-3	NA	TGTGCCAGCAGTTCCCTGGACACTTCAGATACGCAGTATTTT	CASSSLDTSDTQYF
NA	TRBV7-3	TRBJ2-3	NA	TGTGCCAGCAGCTCCGGGATCTCCACAGATACGCAGTATTTT	CASSSGISTDTQYF
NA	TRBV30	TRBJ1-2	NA	TGTGCCCTGCAGGGTAGGCTGGGTGGTACCAGATTCTATGGCTACACCTTC	CALQGRLGGTRFYGYTF
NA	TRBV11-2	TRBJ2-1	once	TGTGCCAGCAGCTCCGTCAAGGGCTCCTACAATGAGCAGTTCTTC	CASSSVKGSYNEQFF
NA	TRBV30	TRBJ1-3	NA	TGTGCCTGGAGTGTCAAGGGACCTGGAAACACCATATATTTT	CAWSVKGPGNTIYF
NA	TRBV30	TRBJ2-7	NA	TGTGCCTGGGGACAGCGCGACGAGCAGTACTTC	CAWGQRDEQYF
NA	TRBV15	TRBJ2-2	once	TGTGCCACCAGTGTCAGGACGAACACCGGGGAGCTGTTTTTT	CATSVRTNTGELFF
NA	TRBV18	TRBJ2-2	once	TGTGCCAGCTCACTTTCAGACTCTAGAAGGAACACCGGGGAGCTGTTTTTT	CASSLSDSRRNTGELFF
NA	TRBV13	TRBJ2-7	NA	TGTGCCAGCAGCTCCGACCCCCCGGGCCCAACCTACGAGCAGTACTTC	CASSSDPPGPTYEQYF
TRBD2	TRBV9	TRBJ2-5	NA	TGTGCCAGCAGCGTGGGTCCTCTAGCGGGAGCTCGAGAGACCCAGTACTTC	CASSVGPLAGARETQYF
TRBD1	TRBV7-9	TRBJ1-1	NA	TGTGCCAGCAGCTTTAGAAGGGGACAGGGAATTATGAACACTGAAGCTTTCTTT	CASSFRRGQGIMNTEAFF
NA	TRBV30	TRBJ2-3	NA	TGTGCCTGGAGAACAGGGCCTGGGACAGATACGCAGTATTTT	CAWRTGPGTDTQYF
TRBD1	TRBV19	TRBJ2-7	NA	TGTGCCAGTAGTTTTTGGAGGACAGGGAGCTCCTACGAGCAGTACTTC	CASSFWRTGSSYEQYF
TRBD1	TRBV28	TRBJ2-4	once	TGTGCCAGCAGCCAAGGGGGCCCGGCCAAAAACATTCAGTACTTC	CASSQGGPAKNIQYF
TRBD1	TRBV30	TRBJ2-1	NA	TGTGCCTGGAGTGGGGGACAGGGCCTTTACAATGAGCAGTTCTTC	CAWSGGQGLYNEQFF
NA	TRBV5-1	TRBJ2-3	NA	TGCGCCAGCCGTACCCTCTCCTCTGGCCTCGGGGGCGCAGATACGCAGTATTTT	CASRTLSSGLGGADTQYF
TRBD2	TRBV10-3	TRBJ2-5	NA	TGTGCCATCAGTGAGCCGACCGGGACTAGCGGAGCTCAAGAGACCCAGTACTTC	CAISEPTGTSGAQETQYF
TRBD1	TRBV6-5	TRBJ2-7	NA	TGTGCCAGCAGTTACCTCCGGACAGGGTCATGGGAGCAGTACTTC	CASSYLRTGSWEQYF
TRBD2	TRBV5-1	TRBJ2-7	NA	TGCGCCAGCAGCTCGGGACTAGCGGGGGACTCCTACGAGCAGTACTTC	CASSSGLAGDSYEQYF
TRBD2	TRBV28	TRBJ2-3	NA	TGTGCCAGCAGTTTAGTCGATAGCGGGAGGGCAGATACGCAGTATTTT	CASSLVDSGRADTQYF
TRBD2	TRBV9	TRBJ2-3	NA	TGTGCCAGCAGCGAGGCTAGCGGGAGGACGGCAGATACGCAGTATTTT	CASSEASGRTADTQYF
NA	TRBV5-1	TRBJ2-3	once	TGCGCCAGCAGCTTCGATTACGGCTTGCGGAGTGATACGCAGTATTTT	CASSFDYGLRSDTQYF
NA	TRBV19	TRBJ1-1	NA	TGTGCCAGTAGGGCCAGGGTGTTCAACACTGAAGCTTTCTTT	CASRARVFNTEAFF
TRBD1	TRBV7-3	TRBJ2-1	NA	TGTGCCAGCAGCTTAGGGACAGGGTATGGGTTGAGCTCCTACAATGAGCAGTTCTTC	CASSLGTGYGLSSYNEQFF
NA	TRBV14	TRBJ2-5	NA	TGTGCCAGCAGCCCCGGATATCAAGAGACCCAGTACTTC	CASSPGYQETQYF
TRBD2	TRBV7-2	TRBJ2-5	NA	TGTGCCAGCAGCTTAGGGAGGGGCGCGGGGGTTCAAGAGACCCAGTACTTC	CASSLGRGAGVQETQYF
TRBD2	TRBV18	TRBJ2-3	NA	TGTGCCAGCTCACTTCAGCGGGAGGGGCTGGGCACAGATACGCAGTATTTT	CASSLQREGLGTDTQYF
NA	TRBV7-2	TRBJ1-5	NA	TGTGCCAGCAGCTTAGGTTCGAGCGGGAATCAGCCCCAGCATTTT	CASSLGSSGNQPQHF
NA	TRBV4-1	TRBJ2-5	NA	TGCGCCAGCAGCCAAGACCCTGACCGGGATCAAGAGACCCAGTACTTC	CASSQDPDRDQETQYF
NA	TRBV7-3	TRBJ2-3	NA	TGTGCCAGCAGCCTCCGACGCAGGGGTACAGATACGCAGTATTTT	CASSLRRRGTDTQYF